Listed below are T cell receptor beta chains from one sample, sequenced in a study of lymphopenia after photon versus proton radiotherapy. TCRdb's table, derived via immunoSEQ multiplex PCR, lists solely in-frame clones and lacks some. The repertoire holds more than 70,000 clones, approximately 82% seen once, with about 1.3% in the top ten. The input for sequencing was peripheral blood, taken from a patient treated with proton-based radiotherapy. These receptor sequences come from a man aged 55-75 years with pancreatic cancer. The CDR3 runs from the conserved cysteine through the conserved F or W. Each record gives: V gene, D gene, clone size, J gene, CDR3 DNA, CDR3 protein. The D gene is left open where the match is weak. Some rows have no size entry. The others give once, few or many, or a class for an expanded clone.

TRBV11-2	TRBD2	NA	TRBJ2-7	TGTGCCAGCAGCTTAATTGGGACTAGCGGGAGTCAGAACGAGCAGTACTTC	CASSLIGTSGSQNEQYF
TRBV7-2	NA	NA	TRBJ2-5	TGTGCCAGCAGCCGACGGGGAGGGGGTATGGAGACCCAGTACTTC	CASSRRGGGMETQYF
TRBV27	TRBD1	NA	TRBJ2-7	TGTGCCAGCAGACCCCGACAGGGGGTTTTTTCCTACGAGCAGTACTTC	CASRPRQGVFSYEQYF
TRBV5-1	NA	NA	TRBJ1-1	TGCGCCAGCAGCTCCGGGAGTAGGGCTGAAGCTTTCTTT	CASSSGSRAEAFF
TRBV5-5	NA	NA	TRBJ1-3	TGTGCCAGCAGTGCCTCATTGAACTCTGGAAACACCATATATTTT	CASSASLNSGNTIYF
TRBV29-1	TRBD1	NA	TRBJ1-1	TGCAGCGCGTACAGGGGCACTGAAGCTTTCTTT	CSAYRGTEAFF
TRBV28	TRBD1	NA	TRBJ1-4	TGTGCCAGCAGTTTAGGGGACAGCGGCCTTGCAAAACTGTTTTTT	CASSLGDSGLAKLFF
TRBV18	NA	once	TRBJ1-5	TGTGCCAGCTCACCACAGCAGGGGAGGAATCAGCCCCAGCATTTT	CASSPQQGRNQPQHF
TRBV19	NA	NA	TRBJ2-4	TGTGCCAGTAGTATTGGGAGCGGCGGTCCCCCAAACATTCAGTACTTC	CASSIGSGGPPNIQYF
TRBV7-8	NA	NA	TRBJ2-1	TGTGCCAGCAGCATTCGGGACGGGGGATACAATGAGCAGTTCTTC	CASSIRDGGYNEQFF
TRBV2	NA	NA	TRBJ1-4	TGTGCCAGCAGTCGTCTTGCAACTAATGAAAAACTGTTTTTT	CASSRLATNEKLFF
TRBV30	NA	NA	TRBJ1-5	TGTGCCTGGAGTCAGGCGGGGACTAGCAATCAGCCCCAGCATTTT	CAWSQAGTSNQPQHF
TRBV4-1	NA	NA	TRBJ2-1	TGCGCCAGCAGCCAAGACCCCCCCACTAGCCACCCGACCTACAATGAGCAGTTCTTC	CASSQDPPTSHPTYNEQFF
TRBV29-1	TRBD1	NA	TRBJ2-7	TGCAGCGTGACAGGGCCCCACTCCTACGAGCAGTACTTC	CSVTGPHSYEQYF
TRBV20-1	NA	NA	TRBJ1-2	TGCAGTGCTAACGTCGGCTACACCTTC	CSANVGYTF
TRBV7-9	NA	few	TRBJ2-7	TGTGCCAGCAGCTATAAGGGTAACCTTGAGCAGTACTTC	CASSYKGNLEQYF
TRBV4-1	NA	NA	TRBJ2-1	TGCGCCAGCAGCCAAGTACAGGGACGCTACAATGAGCAGTTCTTC	CASSQVQGRYNEQFF
TRBV9	TRBD1	NA	TRBJ2-7	TGTGCCAGCAGCGCATCCGGGACAGGGTCCTACGAGCAGTACTTC	CASSASGTGSYEQYF
TRBV2	NA	NA	TRBJ2-3	TGTGCCAGCAGGCCCGGAACCACAGATACGCAGTATTTT	CASRPGTTDTQYF
TRBV6-5	NA	NA	TRBJ1-3	TGTGCCAGCAGTCCAAACTCTGGAAACACCATATATTTT	CASSPNSGNTIYF
TRBV13	NA	NA	TRBJ2-7	TGTGCCAGCAGTCCCGGGACACTTTTCGGCGAGCAGTACTTC	CASSPGTLFGEQYF
TRBV14	NA	NA	TRBJ2-1	TGTGCCAGCAGCCAAATCGGAGACAATGAGCAGTTCTTC	CASSQIGDNEQFF
TRBV18	NA	few	TRBJ1-3	TGTGCCAGCGGGGACAGAAACACCATATATTTT	CASGDRNTIYF
TRBV29-1	NA	once	TRBJ1-2	TGCAGCGTTCCAGGTCTTCAGTCAGGCCTTGTTGGTGGCTACACCTTC	CSVPGLQSGLVGGYTF
TRBV7-2	TRBD1	NA	TRBJ1-4	TGTGCCAGCAGCCCGGGACAGGGGATTCATGAAAAACTGTTTTTT	CASSPGQGIHEKLFF
TRBV30	TRBD2	NA	TRBJ2-1	TGTGCCTGGAGTGGGGGCGGATCGGGAGGGGCCAATGAGCAGTTCTTC	CAWSGGGSGGANEQFF
TRBV19	NA	NA	TRBJ2-1	TGTGCCAGTAGTATGGGGGGCGAGTACAATGAGCAGTTCTTC	CASSMGGEYNEQFF
TRBV6-4	NA	NA	TRBJ2-1	TGTGCCAGCAGTGCCCAGGGCCCCAGCAATGAGCAGTTCTTC	CASSAQGPSNEQFF
TRBV29-1	NA	NA	TRBJ2-3	TGCAGCGTTGGACCTCTAGGACAAGGCACAGATACGCAGTATTTT	CSVGPLGQGTDTQYF
TRBV27	TRBD2	NA	TRBJ2-7	TGTGCCAGCAGCCGGAGAGGACTAGCGGTCCCCTACGAGCAGTACTTC	CASSRRGLAVPYEQYF
TRBV9	TRBD2	NA	TRBJ2-3	TGTGCCAGCAGCGTTAGCGGGAGGACACTAATAGACACAGATACGCAGTATTTT	CASSVSGRTLIDTDTQYF
TRBV30	TRBD2	NA	TRBJ2-3	TGTGCTCGCCGGGGGGGTGTCGCAGATACGCAGTATTTT	CARRGGVADTQYF
TRBV7-3	NA	NA	TRBJ2-3	TGTGCCAGCAGCTTGGGCGGCTTCACAGATACGCAGTATTTT	CASSLGGFTDTQYF
TRBV2	TRBD2	once	TRBJ2-1	TGTGCCAGCAGTGTAAGTAGCGGGGCACACAATGAGCAGTTCTTC	CASSVSSGAHNEQFF
TRBV7-9	TRBD2	once	TRBJ2-2	TGTGCCAGCAGCTCCGGACTAGCGGGAGTCACCGGGGAGCTGTTTTTT	CASSSGLAGVTGELFF
TRBV9	TRBD2	once	TRBJ2-5	TGTGCCAGCAGCGTAGGGCCTAGCGGGATACAAGAGACCCAGTACTTC	CASSVGPSGIQETQYF
TRBV18	NA	NA	TRBJ2-7	TGTGCCAGCTCACCGCTTCACCGGGGTCGGGAGCCCTACGAGCAGTACTTC	CASSPLHRGREPYEQYF
TRBV27	NA	NA	TRBJ2-1	TGTGCCAGCAACAGCTACAATGAGCAGTTCTTC	CASNSYNEQFF
TRBV7-8	TRBD2	NA	TRBJ2-5	TGTGCCAGCGTCGCCGGGAGGCGAGAGACCCAGTACTTC	CASVAGRRETQYF